One sample yielded the 19 T cell receptor beta chains listed below, sequenced in a study of beta chain features in type 1 diabetes. Study observations and caveats: Moderate yet significant TCRB CDR3 shortening was seen in Type 1 diabetes patients in all four CD4+ subsets.

The study reverse transcribed the entire isolated RNA, so it sequenced expressed TCRB transcripts. The data were produced by immunoSEQ multiplex PCR, yet TCRdb's version contains in-frame clones alone and is incomplete. The sample records approximately 43,000 clones, approximately 61% being singletons. Which antigens these TCRs recognize remains unknown. The sequenced sample consisted of Tregs from blood. The receptor set was obtained from a man aged 25-45 years with type 1 diabetes. Some clones in this sample may be carry-over from other donors' samples.

Here the CDR3 DNA reads TGTGCCAGCTCACCCCGGACAGGGGAGGTCGCCTACGAGCAGTACTTC. Protein product: CASSPRTGEVAYEQYF. The chain uses TRBV18 and TRBJ2-7; 9 bases line up with TRBD1. V gave up 3 bases and J gave up 2 bases; unmatched junction bases: 8. Per the germline V gene, CDR1 is KGHSH and CDR2 is LQKENI. The CDR3 length is 16 residues.

The chain has TRBV28 and TRBJ1-1, with 7 bases aligning to TRBD1. This CDR3 comprises 14 residues. Trimming at V came to 5 bases and at J to 8 bases, leaving 11 bases not matched to a gene. Germline CDR1 MDHEN, CDR2 SYDVKM. CDR3 loop: CASSGQGGFLEAFF. CDR3 DNA: TGTGCCAGCAGTGGGCAGGGGGGCTTTTTGGAAGCTTTCTTT.

The CDR3 region has the DNA TGTGCCAGCAGCTGGGCCCTCGGACAGCTGATACAGTATTTT. It yields the protein CASSWALGQLIQYF. This chain links TRBV6-5 with TRBJ2-3; tentative D call: TRBD1 (6 bases). Germline V gene lookup returns CDR1 MNHEY and CDR2 SVGAGI. The V end lost 6 bases, the J end lost 12 bases, and 22 bases lay between the germline ends. The CDR3 totals 14 residues.

The chain uses TRBV5-1 and TRBJ1-1; TRBD1 agrees at 7 bases. Germline V gene data show CDR1 as SGHRS and CDR2 as YFSETQ. The CDR3 totals 16 residues. V shed 0 bases and J 4 bases; nucleotides not matched to a gene: 9. For the CDR3, the DNA is TGCGCCAGCAGCTTGGAAAGAACAGGGGTGGGCACTGAAGCTTTCTTT. Translating gives CASSLERTGVGTEAFF.

This rearrangement joins TRBV5-1 to TRBJ2-2; 9 nucleotides match TRBD2. The germline gives CDR1 SGHRS, CDR2 YFSETQ. There are 16 residues in the CDR3. V dropped 5 bases and J dropped 7; count of bases not matched to a gene: 12. The CDR3 loop reads CASRTLAGAEGGELFF. CDR3 coding DNA: TGCGCCAGCAGGACCTTAGCGGGGGCCGAGGGCGGGGAGCTGTTTTTT.

V gene TRBV29-1 combines with J gene TRBJ2-2; TRBD1 aligns across 8 bases. V was pared by 4 bases and J by 4 bases, with 8 bases of the junction left unmatched. The CDR3 has 15 amino acids. Looked up from germline, CDR1 is SQVTM and CDR2 is ANQGSEA. CDR3 nucleotide sequence: TGCAGCGTTGGTGAGACAGGGGAGGCCACCGGGGAGCTGTTTTTT. This translates into CSVGETGEATGELFF.

The chain couples TRBV28 to TRBJ1-5; TRBD1 is a possible D gene (6 bases). Germline V gene sequence: CDR1 MDHEN, CDR2 SYDVKM. The CDR3 extends over 14 amino acids. The germline V and J ends were trimmed by 3 bases and 4 bases, with 10 bases remaining between them. Here the CDR3 DNA reads TGTGCCAGCAGTTTGAGGGGGTGGAATCAGCCCCAGCATTTT. This codes for CASSLRGWNQPQHF.

There are a few counts of this clone. Germline is not matched at one junction end, which may reflect a read error. The J gene is TRBJ2-3, the V gene TRBV7-2; D is perhaps TRBD2 (5 bases). CDR3 length: 16 amino acids. CDR1 and CDR2 from the germline V gene are SGHTA and FQGNSA. The CDR3 region is CASSLSAGMFTDTQYF. The CDR3 coding sequence is TGCGCCAGCAGCCTTAGCGCCGGGATGTTCACAGATACGCAGTATTTT.

The chain is built from TRBV6-1 and TRBJ2-1; 7 bases align to TRBD2. Germline CDR1 MNHNS, CDR2 SASEGT. Trimming at V came to 3 bases and at J to 2 bases, leaving 1 base not matched to a gene. This CDR3 contains 14 residues. The CDR3 bases are TGTGCCAGCAGTGAGGCGGGGGCCTACAATGAGCAGTTCTTC. This translates into CASSEAGAYNEQFF.

The V call is TRBV5-5, the J call TRBJ1-5; weak D call: TRBD1 (6 bases). The CDR3 sequence is 15 residues long. Germline V lookup: CDR1 SGHKS, CDR2 YYEKEE (reference sequence). The ends were cut back, 0 bases at V and 5 bases at J, with 12 bases in the middle. The DNA for the CDR3 is TGTGCCAGCAGCTTGGCCTGGGCAGGGGATCAGCCCCAGCATTTT. This translates into CASSLAWAGDQPQHF.

The chain links TRBV29-1 to TRBJ2-5, with TRBD2 identical over 9 bases. The CDR3 runs to 17 residues. Trimming removed 6 bases from V and 5 bases from J; junction bases left unmatched: 19. The germline gives CDR1 SQVTM, CDR2 ANQGSEA. The CDR3 is CSVLGGSGGTYGETQYF. The CDR3 DNA reads TGCAGCGTCCTCGGTGGTAGCGGGGGAACATACGGGGAGACCCAGTACTTC. The whole variable domain, remainder taken from reference TRBV29-1 and TRBJ2-5, is SAVISQKPSRDICQRGTSLTIQCQVDSQVTMMFWYRQQPGQSLTLIATANQGSEATYESGFVIDKFPISRPNLTFSTLTVSNMSPEDSSIYLCSVLGGSGGTYGETQYFGPGTRLLVL.

This rearrangement joins TRBV4-3 to TRBJ1-2; D is possibly TRBD1 (5 bases). The CDR3 covers 15 residues. The V end was cut by 0 bases, the J end by 4 bases, with 12 bases between. The germline gives CDR1 LGHNA, CDR2 YSLEER. The CDR3 here is CASSQDQGFGYGYTF. As DNA, the CDR3 is TGCGCCAGCAGCCAAGATCAGGGATTTGGCTATGGCTACACCTTC.

V usage is TRBV29-1 and J usage is TRBJ2-1; D gene unclear. V was pared by 6 bases and J by 0 bases, with 9 bases between. Germline CDR1 reads SQVTM; CDR2 reads ANQGSEA. The CDR3 has 13 amino acids. CDR3 sequence (DNA): TGCAGCGTGGTTAGTTCCTCCTACAATGAGCAGTTCTTC. Its translation is CSVVSSSYNEQFF.

The chain employs TRBV5-1 and TRBJ2-7; TRBD1 matches 8 bases. V gave up 4 bases and J gave up 7 bases; unmatched junction bases: 10. The germline CDR1 and CDR2 sequences are SGHRS and YFSETQ. The CDR3 has 14 amino acids. CDR3 nucleotides: TGCGCCAGCAGCCCGCACAGGGGGGATCCAGAGCAGTACTTC. This translates into CASSPHRGDPEQYF. The full variable domain, in which reference TRBV5-1 and TRBJ2-7 provide the parts outside the CDR3, is KAGVTQTPRYLIKTRGQQVTLSCSPISGHRSVSWYQQTPGQGLQFLFEYFSETQRNKGNFPGRFSGRQFSNSRSEMNVSTLELGDSALYLCASSPHRGDPEQYFGPGTRLTVT.

The gene calls are TRBV18 and TRBJ1-5; 10 bases agree with TRBD1. The CDR3 covers 14 residues. Per the germline V gene, CDR1 is KGHSH and CDR2 is LQKENI. V lost 5 bases, J lost 5 bases, and 3 bases stayed unmatched. The CDR3 sequence: CASSEGTGDQPQHF. CDR3 nucleotides: TGTGCCAGCTCAGAAGGGACAGGGGATCAGCCCCAGCATTTT.

The chain has TRBV29-1 and TRBJ1-4; weak D call: TRBD1 (5 bases). The CDR3 totals 10 residues. Trimming removed 6 bases from V and 8 bases from J, with 7 bases in between. CDR1 is SQVTM and CDR2 is ANQGSEA in the germline V gene. The CDR3 reads CSVGGEKLFF. The CDR3, as DNA: TGCAGCGTCGGGGGGGAAAAACTGTTTTTT. The variable domain in full, completed from reference TRBV29-1 and TRBJ1-4, reads SAVISQKPSRDICQRGTSLTIQCQVDSQVTMMFWYRQQPGQSLTLIATANQGSEATYESGFVIDKFPISRPNLTFSTLTVSNMSPEDSSIYLCSVGGEKLFFGSGTQLSVL.

The rearrangement links TRBV4-1 to TRBJ2-3; 11 positions agree with TRBD2. This CDR3 is 16 amino acids long. Trimming cost V 3 bases and J 1 base; bases outside gene matches: 3. Germline loops: CDR1 MGHRA, CDR2 YSYEKL. The CDR3 loop reads CASSQHSGGGTDTQYF. The CDR3 bases are TGCGCCAGCAGCCAGCATAGCGGGGGGGGCACAGATACGCAGTATTTT.

By share of the sample, this clone is medium-sized. This chain uses TRBV7-9 with TRBJ2-2; 7 nucleotides line up with TRBD1. V trimming: 8 bases; J trimming: 1 base; junction bases outside the gene matches: 4. The CDR3 is 14 amino acids. From germline, CDR1 is SEHNR and CDR2 FQNEAQ (reference sequence). The DNA of the CDR3 is TGTGCCAGCCGGGCAGGGGGGAACACCGGGGAGCTGTTTTTT. Protein sequence: CASRAGGNTGELFF.

The V call is TRBV18, the J call TRBJ1-5; TRBD1 might be the D (6 bases). This CDR3 has 14 amino acids. The germline V gene encodes CDR1 KGHSH and CDR2 LQKENI. Trimming removed 5 bases from V and 1 base from J, with 9 bases in between. DNA of the CDR3: TGTGCCAGCTCATTTCAGGGGAGCAATCAGCCCCAGCATTTT. It translates to CASSFQGSNQPQHF.